This T cell receptor (beta chain) was obtained from a study of patients and donors after allogeneic stem cell transplantation (dated by TCRdb to 2018 to 2021). Libraries were prepared through RT-PCR. Sequencer: NextSeq 550. The public reads were reanalyzed by TCRdb: fastp trimming at Q25, MiXCR alignment, in-frame beta chains only. Every entry covers one CDR3 protein and lists the most common genes and DNA from its rows. The sample profile shows 200,000 to 250,000 distinct CDR3 sequences; around two fifths of them were found once. The top ten clonotypes cover approximately 10% of the sample. On this clonotype itself: Its antigen remains undetermined. Per-base qualities were not stored, and no clone one base away is much larger.

At the junction V is shortened by 3 bases and J by 2 bases, with 17 bases in between. Taken from the germline V gene (reference sequence), the CDR1 and CDR2 loops are LNHNV and YYDKDF. The CDR3 spans 16 residues, from the cysteine through the phenylalanine. The kept DNA is CDR3 alone, 48 bases in frame from the first base. The sample consisted of blood, either unsorted or a sorted T cell fraction (not recorded which). The sequence was collected from a human donor who was either an allogeneic HSCT recipient or a stem cell or donor lymphocyte infusion donor (not recorded which). It is not recorded whose cells these are; they may come from a transplant donor. The V and J genes are TRBV15 and TRBJ2-7; the D gene cannot be resolved reliably. The bases are TGTGCCACCAGCAGTGGGATAACTGGGATCCCCTACGAGCAGTACTTC. It specifies CATSSGITGIPYEQYF. Outside the CDR3, residues come from the reference TRBV15 and TRBJ2-7 proteins, so the full variable domain is: DAMVIQNPRYQVTQFGKPVTLSCSQTLNHNVMYWYQQKSSQAPKLLFHYYDKDFNNEADTPDNFQSRRPNTSFCFLDIRSPGLGDTAMYLCATSSGITGIPYEQYFGPGTRLTVT.